The present T cell receptor beta chain was sequenced within a study of T cell responses to AZD1222 COVID-19 vaccine. Note on this clone: Its specificity is unknown.

TCRdb's table, derived via immunoSEQ multiplex PCR, lists solely in-frame clones and lacks some. Among roughly 80,000 clones listed, 90% were seen once. Points from the study as a whole: Females outnumbered males among donors, who were mostly white British; clonal diversity was possibly underestimated.

The TCR was taken from an adult in good health. The source was peripheral blood, collected on day 0 of AZD1222 vaccination.

DNA of the CDR3: TGCGCCAGCAGCCAAGGTACGGCCCAGTACTTC. It is translated as CASSQGTAQYF. This sequence joins TRBV4-1 and TRBJ2-5; the D is unclear. The germline V gene has CDR1 MGHRA and CDR2 YSYEKL. V lost 1 base and J 9 bases, leaving 6 bases between the germline ends. This CDR3 comprises 11 residues.